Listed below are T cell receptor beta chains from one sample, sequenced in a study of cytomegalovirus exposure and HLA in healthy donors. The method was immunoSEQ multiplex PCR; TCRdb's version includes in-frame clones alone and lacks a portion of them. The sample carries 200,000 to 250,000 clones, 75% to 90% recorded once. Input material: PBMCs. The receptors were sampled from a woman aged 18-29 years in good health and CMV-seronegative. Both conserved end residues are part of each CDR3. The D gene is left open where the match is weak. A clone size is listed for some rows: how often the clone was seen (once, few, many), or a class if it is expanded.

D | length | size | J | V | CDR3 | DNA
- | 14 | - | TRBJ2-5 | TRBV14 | CASSQDLLRETQYF | TGTGCCAGCAGCCAAGATCTGTTGCGAGAGACCCAGTACTTC
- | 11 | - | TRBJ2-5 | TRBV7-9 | CASSLSETQYF | TGTGCCAGCAGCTTAAGCGAGACCCAGTACTTC
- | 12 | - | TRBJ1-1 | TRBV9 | CASSGAGSEAFF | TGTGCCAGCAGCGGGGCAGGGTCTGAAGCTTTCTTT
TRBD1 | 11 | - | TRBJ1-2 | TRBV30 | CAWRTGGRYTF | TGTGCCTGGAGAACAGGGGGCAGGTACACCTTC
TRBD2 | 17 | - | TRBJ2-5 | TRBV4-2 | CASSLSGGTVIQETQYF | TGTGCCAGCAGCCTTAGCGGGGGGACAGTCATCCAAGAGACCCAGTACTTC
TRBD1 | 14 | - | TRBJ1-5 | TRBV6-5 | CASIEGQASRPQHF | TGTGCCAGCATTGAGGGACAGGCCTCGAGGCCCCAGCATTTT
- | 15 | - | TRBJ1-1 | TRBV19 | CASSKGGTVNTEAFF | TGTGCCAGTAGTAAAGGAGGGACGGTGAACACTGAAGCTTTCTTT
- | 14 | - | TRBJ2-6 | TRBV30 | CAWKGAGLANVLTF | TGTGCCTGGAAAGGCGCAGGCTTAGCCAACGTCCTGACTTTC
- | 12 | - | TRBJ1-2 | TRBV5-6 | CASSLYMYGYTF | TGTGCCAGCAGCTTGTATATGTATGGCTACACCTTC
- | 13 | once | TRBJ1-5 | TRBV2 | CASSSGRGQPQHF | TGTGCCAGCAGTTCGGGGCGGGGCCAGCCCCAGCATTTT
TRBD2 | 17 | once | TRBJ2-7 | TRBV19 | CASSIKSGGGYSYEQYF | TGTGCCAGTAGTATCAAGTCGGGGGGAGGCTACTCCTACGAGCAGTACTTC
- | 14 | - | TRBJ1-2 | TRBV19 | CASSTDRTNYGYTF | TGTGCCAGTAGTACCGACAGGACGAACTATGGCTACACCTTC
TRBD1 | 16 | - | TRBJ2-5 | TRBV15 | CATRTIGTGDQETQYF | TGTGCCACCAGGACTATAGGGACAGGGGACCAAGAGACCCAGTACTTC
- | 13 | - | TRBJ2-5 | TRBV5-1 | CASSLRGQETQYF | TGCGCCAGCAGCTTGCGAGGACAAGAGACCCAGTACTTC
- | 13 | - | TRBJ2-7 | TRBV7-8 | CASSLNTIDEQYF | TGTGCCAGCAGCTTAAACACTATTGACGAGCAGTACTTC
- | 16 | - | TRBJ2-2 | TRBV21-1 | CASSKGDRGRTGELFF | TGTGCCAGCAGCAAGGGGGACAGGGGAAGAACCGGGGAGCTGTTTTTT
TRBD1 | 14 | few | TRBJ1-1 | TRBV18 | CASSSTGQGSEAFF | TGTGCCAGCTCATCAACGGGACAGGGGAGTGAAGCTTTCTTT
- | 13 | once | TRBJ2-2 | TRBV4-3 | CASSQGPAGELFF | TGCGCCAGCAGCCAAGGTCCCGCCGGGGAGCTGTTTTTT
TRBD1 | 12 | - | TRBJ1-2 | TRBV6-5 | CASSPGTAFNTF | TGTGCCAGCAGTCCAGGGACAGCTTTTAACACCTTC
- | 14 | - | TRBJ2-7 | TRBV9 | CASSVGGGGHEQYF | TGTGCCAGCAGCGTAGGAGGGGGGGGCCACGAGCAGTACTTC
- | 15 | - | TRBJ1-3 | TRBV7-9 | CASSHRLVSGNTIYF | TGTGCCAGCAGCCACCGACTGGTCTCTGGAAACACCATATATTTT
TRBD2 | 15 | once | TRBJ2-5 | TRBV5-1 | CASSLVASGQETQYF | TGCGCCAGCAGCTTGGTCGCTAGCGGGCAAGAGACCCAGTACTTC
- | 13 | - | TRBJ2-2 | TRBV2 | CASSETGTGELFF | TGTGCCAGCAGTGAAACGGGCACCGGGGAGCTGTTTTTT
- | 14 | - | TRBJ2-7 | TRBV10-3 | CAISERDSGGVQYF | TGTGCCATCAGTGAGAGGGACTCAGGAGGGGTGCAGTACTTC
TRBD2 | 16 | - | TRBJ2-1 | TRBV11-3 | CASSHRLAGYHNEQFF | TGTGCCAGCAGCCACCGACTAGCGGGGTACCACAATGAGCAGTTCTTC
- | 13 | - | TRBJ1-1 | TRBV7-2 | CASSLGSGRSAFF | TGTGCCAGCAGCTTAGGATCAGGGAGGTCGGCTTTCTTT
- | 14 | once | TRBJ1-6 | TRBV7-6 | CASSTAGLNSPLHF | TGTGCCAGCAGCACCGCGGGTCTGAATTCACCCCTCCACTTT
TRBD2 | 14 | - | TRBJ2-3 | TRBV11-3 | CASSGTSGTDTQYF | TGTGCCAGCAGCGGGACTAGCGGCACAGATACGCAGTATTTT
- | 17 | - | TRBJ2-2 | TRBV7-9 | CASSRAKARVYTGELFF | TGTGCCAGCAGCCGCGCCAAGGCGCGGGTCTACACCGGGGAGCTGTTTTTT
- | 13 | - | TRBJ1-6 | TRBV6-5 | CASSRVVNSPLHF | TGTGCCAGCAGCCGGGTCGTAAATTCACCCCTCCACTTT
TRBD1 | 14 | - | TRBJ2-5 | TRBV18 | CASSERDRAETQYF | TGTGCCAGCTCAGAGAGAGACAGGGCTGAGACCCAGTACTTC
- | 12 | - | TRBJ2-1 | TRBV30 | CAWSAGYNEQFF | TGTGCCTGGAGTGCAGGGTACAATGAGCAGTTCTTC
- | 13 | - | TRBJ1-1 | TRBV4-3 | CASSQDTGTEAFF | TGCGCCAGCAGCCAAGATACAGGGACTGAAGCTTTCTTT
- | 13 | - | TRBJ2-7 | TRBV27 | CASSPRGPYEQYF | TGTGCCAGCAGTCCAAGGGGTCCCTACGAGCAGTACTTC
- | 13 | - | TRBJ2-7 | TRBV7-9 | CASSPPVYYEQYF | TGTGCCAGCAGCCCCCCGGTATACTACGAGCAGTACTTC
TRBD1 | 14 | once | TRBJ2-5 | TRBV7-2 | CASSLGGQGETQYF | TGTGCCAGCAGCTTAGGTGGACAGGGAGAGACCCAGTACTTC
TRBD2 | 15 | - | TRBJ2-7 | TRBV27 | CASSSGGGGSYEQYF | TGTGCCAGCAGTTCTGGTGGGGGAGGGTCCTACGAGCAGTACTTC
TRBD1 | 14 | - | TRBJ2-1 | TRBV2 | CASRWGQGVDEQFF | TGTGCCAGCAGGTGGGGACAGGGGGTAGATGAGCAGTTCTTC
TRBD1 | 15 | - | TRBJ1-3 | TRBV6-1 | CASSGTGLSGNTIYF | TGTGCCAGCAGTGGGACAGGGCTCTCTGGAAACACCATATATTTT
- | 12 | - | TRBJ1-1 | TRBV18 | CASGTILTEAFF | TGTGCCAGCGGTACTATACTCACTGAAGCTTTCTTT
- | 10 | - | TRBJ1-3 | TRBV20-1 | CSAGGPTIYF | TGCAGTGCCGGGGGACCCACCATATATTTT
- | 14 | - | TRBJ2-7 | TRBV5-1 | CASSSLGEPYEQYF | TGCGCCAGCAGCTCCCTAGGGGAACCCTACGAGCAGTACTTC
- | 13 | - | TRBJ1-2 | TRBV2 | CASSELVRGRSTF | TGTGCCAGCAGTGAATTGGTCCGGGGTAGGTCCACCTTC
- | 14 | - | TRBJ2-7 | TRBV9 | CASSARTGTYEQYF | TGTGCCAGCAGCGCAAGAACCGGGACCTACGAGCAGTACTTC
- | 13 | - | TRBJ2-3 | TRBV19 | CASSPGLARTQYF | TGTGCCAGTAGTCCGGGACTTGCAAGGACGCAGTATTTT
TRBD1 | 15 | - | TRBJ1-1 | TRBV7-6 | CASSLRTGANTEAFF | TGTGCCAGCAGCCTGCGGACAGGGGCGAACACTGAAGCTTTCTTT
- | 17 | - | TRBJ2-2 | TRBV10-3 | CAISESIITSTTGELFF | TGTGCCATCAGTGAGTCTATTATAACTAGCACCACCGGGGAGCTGTTTTTT
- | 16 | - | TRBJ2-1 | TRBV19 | CASSIGPGRSYNEQFF | TGTGCCAGTAGTATAGGTCCAGGGCGGTCCTACAATGAGCAGTTCTTC
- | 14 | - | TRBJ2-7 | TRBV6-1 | CASSSGVAVYEQYF | TGTGCCAGCAGTTCGGGGGTAGCAGTCTACGAGCAGTACTTC
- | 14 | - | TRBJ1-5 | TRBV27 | CASSRQTSNQPQHF | TGTGCCAGCAGCCGACAGACATCCAATCAGCCCCAGCATTTT